The 4 T cell receptor beta chains given below trace back to one sample, sequenced in a study of CD8 T cell repertoires and HIV-1 epitope variants. Their cognate antigens are unknown. TCRdb keeps only in-frame clones here, not all; method: immunoSEQ multiplex PCR. The table includes a few thousand clones, over 55% detected once. The specimen was cultured CD8+ T cells derived from PBMCs. The receptors derive from a male donor with HIV.

The chain recombines TRBV11-2 with TRBJ1-2; 12 nucleotides line up with TRBD1. CDR3 length: 18 residues. The V gene end was trimmed by 2 bases and the J gene end by 0 bases; junction bases not matched to a gene: 7. Germline V gene sequence: CDR1 SGHAT, CDR2 FQNNGV. This CDR3 is CASSLFSGTGGSNYGYTF. The DNA for the CDR3 is TGTGCCAGCAGCTTATTTTCCGGGACAGGGGGCTCTAACTATGGCTACACCTTC. Based on the CDR3 plus reference TRBV11-2 and TRBJ1-2, the full variable domain is EAGVAQSPRYKIIEKRQSVAFWCNPISGHATLYWYQQILGQGPKLLIQFQNNGVVDDSQLPKDRFSAERLKGVDSTLKIQPAKLEDSAVYLCASSLFSGTGGSNYGYTFGSGTRLTVV.

The CDR3 DNA reads TGTGCCAGCAGTCCCGGGACAGGGGCTAGGAATGAGCAGTTCTTC. It specifies CASSPGTGARNEQFF. The genes are TRBV28 and TRBJ2-1; 10 positions agree with TRBD1. Per the germline V gene, CDR1 is MDHEN and CDR2 is SYDVKM. CDR3 length: 15 residues. With 5 bases clipped from V and 7 bases from J, the junction kept 8 bases outside the gene matches.

The V gene is TRBV4-3, the J gene TRBJ1-1; D is undetermined. Trimming removed 0 bases from V and 11 bases from J, with 16 bases in between. Germline values: CDR1 LGHNA, CDR2 YSLEER. The CDR3 consists of 14 residues. CDR3 DNA sequence: TGCGCCAGCAGCCAAGATATCAATACGCGAGGGGCTTTCTTT. It specifies CASSQDINTRGAFF.

The chain links TRBV6-5 to TRBJ1-2, with TRBD1 identical over 9 bases. The trim removed 5 bases at V and 4 bases at J, leaving 5 bases unmatched. CDR1 is MNHEY, CDR2 SVGAGI, per germline. The CDR3 totals 14 residues. CDR3 DNA sequence: TGTGCCAGCAGTCAACAGGGGGCCTTCTATGGCTACACCTTC. It yields the protein CASSQQGAFYGYTF.